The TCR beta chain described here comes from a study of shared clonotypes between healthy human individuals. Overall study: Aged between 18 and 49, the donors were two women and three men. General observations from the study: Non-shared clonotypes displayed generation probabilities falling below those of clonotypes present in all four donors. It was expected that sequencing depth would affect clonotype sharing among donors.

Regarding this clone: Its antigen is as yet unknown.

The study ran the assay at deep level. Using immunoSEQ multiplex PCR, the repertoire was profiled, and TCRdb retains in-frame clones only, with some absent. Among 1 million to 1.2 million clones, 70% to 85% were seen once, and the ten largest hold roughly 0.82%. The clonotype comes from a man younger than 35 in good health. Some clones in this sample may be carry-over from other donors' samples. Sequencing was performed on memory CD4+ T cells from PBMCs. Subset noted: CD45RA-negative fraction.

The CDR3 protein is CASRSTLSNQPQHF. The CDR3 DNA reads as TGTGCCAGCAGAAGCACGCTTAGCAATCAGCCCCAGCATTTT. This chain uses TRBV28 with TRBJ1-5; D ambiguous. V was pared by 6 bases and J by 0 bases, with 9 bases between. CDR1 is MDHEN and CDR2 is SYDVKM in the germline V gene. The CDR3 is 14 residues long. The whole variable domain, remainder taken from reference TRBV28 and TRBJ1-5, is DVKVTQSSRYLVKRTGEKVFLECVQDMDHENMFWYRQDPGLGLRLIYFSYDVKMKEKGDIPEGYSVSREKKERFSLILESASTNQTSMYLCASRSTLSNQPQHFGDGTRLSIL.